The 10 T cell receptor beta chains presented below share a single source sample, sequenced in a study of early T cells in non-severe SARS-CoV-2 infection. TCRdb re-called the 5' RACE reads with MiXCR, one entry per CDR3 protein. The top ten clones hold more than 4.5% of a sample with about 42,000 distinct CDR3 sequences, around 7% of them seen once. Specimen: whole blood. Source of these receptors: an adult who was a healthcare worker with PCR-confirmed SARS-CoV-2 infection or an uninfected control (not recorded which).

At least ten counts were recorded for this clonotype. The gene calls are TRBV5-1 and TRBJ2-3; 10 positions agree with TRBD2. After removal of 0 bases from V and 4 bases from J, the junction contained 8 bases not matched to a gene. CDR1 SGHRS and CDR2 YFSETQ come from the germline V gene. This CDR3 has 17 residues. CDR3 region: CASSLAIDSGGSDTQYF. The CDR3 coding sequence is TGCGCCAGCAGCTTGGCCATCGATAGCGGGGGGTCAGATACGCAGTATTTT. The full variable domain, completed using reference TRBV5-1 and TRBJ2-3, is KAGVTQTPRYLIKTRGQQVTLSCSPISGHRSVSWYQQTPGQGLQFLFEYFSETQRNKGNFPGRFSGRQFSNSRSEMNVSTLELGDSALYLCASSLAIDSGGSDTQYFGPGTRLTVL.

This clonotype occurred many times. The rearrangement links TRBV10-1 to TRBJ2-5, with D possibly being TRBD1 (6 bases). Germline V gene lookup returns CDR1 WNHNN and CDR2 SYGVQD (reference sequence). CDR3 size: 14 residues. The ends were cut back, 3 bases at V and 7 bases at J, with 15 bases in the middle. The CDR3 is CASSEGRGTGTQYF. The CDR3 DNA is TGCGCCAGCAGTGAAGGCAGGGGTACAGGGACCCAGTACTTC.

Only a few counts were recorded for this clonotype. This chain uses TRBV5-1 with TRBJ2-1, with TRBD2 as a possible D gene (6 bases). The germline V gene encodes CDR1 SGHRS and CDR2 YFSETQ. V shed 4 bases and J shed 8 bases, with 13 bases lying between them. This CDR3 is 13 amino acids long. CDR3 loop: CASSQMTSDEQFF. DNA of the CDR3: TGCGCCAGCAGCCAAATGACTAGTGATGAGCAGTTCTTC.

This clonotype has only a few counts. V gene TRBV12-3 or TRBV12-4 combines with J gene TRBJ2-1; tentatively, D is TRBD2 (6 bases). The V end was cut by 6 bases, the J end by 0 bases, with 15 bases between. The CDR3 sequence is 16 residues long. The DNA of the CDR3 is TGTGCCAGCAGCCGTGTTTTTAGCGGCTCCTACAATGAGCAGTTCTTC. Translating it yields CASSRVFSGSYNEQFF.

This clonotype was counted between two and nine times. The chain has TRBV7-8 and TRBJ1-5; no definite D call. V gave up 1 base and J gave up 6 bases, with 7 bases separating them. The CDR3 spans 13 residues. Germline values: CDR1 SGHVS, CDR2 FQNEAQ. The CDR3 coding sequence is TGTGCCAGCAGCTTAGATCAGGCTCAGCCCCAGCATTTT. Translating it yields CASSLDQAQPQHF.

This clonotype was seen at least ten times. This chain links TRBV4-3 with TRBJ2-3, with 9 bases aligning to TRBD1. The CDR3 covers 15 residues. Germline CDR1 LGHNA, CDR2 YSLEER. After removal of 4 bases from V and 2 bases from J, the junction contained 4 bases not matched to a gene. The CDR3 DNA reads as TGCGCCAGCAGCCCCCGGACAGGGGACACAGATACGCAGTATTTT. This translates into CASSPRTGDTDTQYF.

V gene TRBV11-2 combines with J gene TRBJ2-3, with a possible D match to TRBD2 (7 bases). V was clipped by 5 bases and J by 4 bases, with 16 bases between them. Germline assignment: CDR1 SGHAT and CDR2 FQNNGV. This CDR3 has 15 amino acids. The CDR3 coding sequence is TGTGCCAGCAGCAAAGATGGGGGGGCAGCAGATACGCAGTATTTT. Amino acid sequence: CASSKDGGAADTQYF.

This clonotype was detected ten times or more. The V gene is TRBV11-3, the J gene TRBJ2-3, with TRBD1 matching 7 bases. V dropped 1 base and J dropped 0; count of bases not matched to a gene: 7. The CDR3 is made up of 17 amino acids. The germline CDR1 and CDR2 sequences are SGHNT and YENEEA. CDR3 in DNA: TGTGCCAGCAGCTTAGGCCGGGACAGAGCTAGCACAGATACGCAGTATTTT. This codes for CASSLGRDRASTDTQYF.

The genes are TRBV12-3 or TRBV12-4 and TRBJ2-5; D tentatively reads TRBD1 or TRBD2 (5 bases each). The CDR3 contains 14 residues. V gave up 9 bases and J gave up 5 bases, with 19 bases separating them. CDR3 in DNA: TGTGCCAGTCCGGGACGCATGGGCGCGGAGACCCAGTACTTC. Translated, it gives CASPGRMGAETQYF.

The sample holds many counts of this clonotype. The V and J genes are TRBV19 and TRBJ2-1, with TRBD2 matching 11 bases. The CDR3 sequence is 16 residues long. The germline V gene encodes CDR1 LNHDA and CDR2 SQIVND (reference sequence). Trimming at V came to 6 bases and at J to 2 bases, leaving 6 bases not matched to a gene. The CDR3 here is CASSQLAGDTYNEQFF. The CDR3 DNA follows: TGTGCCAGTAGCCAACTAGCGGGGGACACCTACAATGAGCAGTTCTTC.